The clone carrying this TCR beta chain was counted many times. Antigen specificity is unknown. One entry per CDR3 protein results from TCRdb running MiXCR on the 5' RACE reads. The sample yields 250,000 or so distinct CDR3 sequences, 15% to 20% seen once. This sample was included in a study of CD8 T cells in ankylosing spondylitis. Study outcomes and limitations: In peripheral blood, disease-linked CD8+ clones occurred at relatively low frequencies.

Per the germline V gene, CDR1 is DFQATT and CDR2 is SNEGSKA (reference sequence). CDR3 length: 12 amino acids. Trimming took off 2 bases at V and 3 bases at J, with 8 bases between the two ends. Input material: blood, either unsorted or a sorted T cell fraction (not recorded which). The receptor was derived from a male donor with ankylosing spondylitis or in good health (not recorded which). J is TRBJ2-7 and V is TRBV20-1; D uncertain. The CDR3 loop reads CSARLYSYEQYF. DNA of the CDR3: TGCAGTGCTAGACTCTACAGCTACGAGCAGTACTTC.